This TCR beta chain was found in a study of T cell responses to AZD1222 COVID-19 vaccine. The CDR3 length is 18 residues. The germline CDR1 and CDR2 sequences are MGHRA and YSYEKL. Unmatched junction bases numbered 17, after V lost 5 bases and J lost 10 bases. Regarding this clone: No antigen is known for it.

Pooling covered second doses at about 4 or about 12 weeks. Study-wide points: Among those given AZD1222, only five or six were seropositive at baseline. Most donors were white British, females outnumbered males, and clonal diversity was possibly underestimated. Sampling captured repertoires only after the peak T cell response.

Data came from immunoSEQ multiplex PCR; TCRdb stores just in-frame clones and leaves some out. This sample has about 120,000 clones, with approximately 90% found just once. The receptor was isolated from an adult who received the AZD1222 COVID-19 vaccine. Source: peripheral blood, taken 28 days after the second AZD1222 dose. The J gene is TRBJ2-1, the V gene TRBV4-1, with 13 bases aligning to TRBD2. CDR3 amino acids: CASSSKTSGGPSRLEQFF. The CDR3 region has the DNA TGCGCCAGCAGCTCCAAGACTAGCGGGGGGCCTTCTCGTTTAGAGCAGTTCTTC.